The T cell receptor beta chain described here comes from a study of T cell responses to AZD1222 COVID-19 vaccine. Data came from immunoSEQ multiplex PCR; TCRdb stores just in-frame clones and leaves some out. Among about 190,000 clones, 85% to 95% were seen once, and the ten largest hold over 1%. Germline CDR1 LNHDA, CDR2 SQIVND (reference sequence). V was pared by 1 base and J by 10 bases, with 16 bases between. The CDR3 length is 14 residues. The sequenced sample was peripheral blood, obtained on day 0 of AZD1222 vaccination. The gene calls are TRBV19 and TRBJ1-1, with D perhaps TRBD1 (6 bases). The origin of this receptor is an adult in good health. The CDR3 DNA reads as TGTGCCAGTAGTATAGGGCAGGGGAATCACGGAGCTTTCTTT. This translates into CASSIGQGNHGAFF.